Shown below are 8 T cell receptor beta chains from a single sample sequenced in a study of cytomegalovirus exposure and HLA in healthy donors. Primers included in the PCR were 60 Vbeta and 13 Jbeta primers. Libraries were prepared by immunoSEQ multiplex PCR; TCRdb keeps only in-frame clonotypes and omits some of them. Among 100,000 to 150,000 clones listed, around 82% were seen once. Sequences were obtained from PBMCs. The receptors here all came from a man aged 25-40 years in good health and CMV-seropositive.

This chain joins TRBV19 and TRBJ1-1; 8 bases are shared with TRBD1. Germline CDR1 LNHDA, CDR2 SQIVND (reference sequence). The CDR3 is made up of 15 amino acids. V shed 1 base and J 4 bases; nucleotides not matched to a gene: 5. The DNA for the CDR3 is TGTGCCAGTAGTATAGGTACAGGGGGTATCACTGAAGCTTTCTTT. It is translated as CASSIGTGGITEAFF.

This sequence joins TRBV9 and TRBJ1-2, with TRBD1 matching over 8 bases. J lost 5 bases, V lost 5 bases, and 2 bases had no gene match. The V gene's germline CDR1 is SGDLS and CDR2 YYNGEE. The CDR3 is 12 amino acids. Here the CDR3 reads CASSGTGYGYTF. The DNA for the CDR3 is TGTGCCAGCAGTGGGACAGGATATGGCTACACCTTC.

The chain's CDR3 is CASSQGEGWGRERETQYF. DNA of the CDR3: TGCGCCAGCAGCCAAGGGGAGGGATGGGGCCGGGAACGGGAGACCCAGTACTTC. The chain links TRBV4-3 to TRBJ2-5; 7 nucleotides line up with TRBD2. The CDR3 consists of 18 residues. V was clipped by 1 base and J by 5 bases; unmatched bases: 16. Germline V lookup: CDR1 LGHNA, CDR2 YSLEER.

CDR3 DNA sequence: TGTGCCAGCACCAGGACGAGGGGGGGGTTCACCTACGAGCAGTACTTC. The encoded protein is CASTRTRGGFTYEQYF. The chain uses TRBV7-8 and TRBJ2-7, with TRBD2 as a possible D gene (7 bases). CDR1 and CDR2 (germline): SGHVS, FQNEAQ. The CDR3 contains 16 residues. Trimming removed 7 bases from V and 2 bases from J, with 21 bases in between.

The gene calls are TRBV9 and TRBJ1-5; D gene ambiguous. Deletions cut 2 bases from V and 3 bases from J, with 9 bases between. The germline gives CDR1 SGDLS, CDR2 YYNGEE. There are 14 residues in the CDR3. CDR3 protein: CASSVGSYNQPQHF. As DNA, the CDR3 is TGTGCCAGCAGCGTTGGCAGTTACAATCAGCCCCAGCATTTT.

The V gene is TRBV21-1, the J gene TRBJ2-2; the table calls TRBD2, which could not be checked here. TRBV21-1 counts as a pseudogene. The CDR3 runs 16 residues. CDR3 DNA sequence: TGTGCCAGCAGCAAAACCCGCGGGGCGAACACCGGGGAGCTGTTTTTT. Its translation is CASSKTRGANTGELFF.

V gene TRBV6-7 combines with J gene TRBJ2-7; TRBD1 matches at 8 bases. TRBV6-7 is recorded as an ORF, its role being uncertain. This CDR3 comprises 15 residues. Germline trimming cut 2 bases from V and 4 bases from J; bases unmatched to any gene: 7. CDR3 amino acids: CASSYPTGVAYEQYF. The CDR3 bases are TGTGCCAGCAGTTACCCGACAGGGGTCGCGTACGAGCAGTACTTC.

This chain joins TRBV7-2 and TRBJ2-3, with 11 bases aligning to TRBD2. J lost 6 bases, V lost 6 bases, and 14 bases had no gene match. CDR1 is SGHTA, CDR2 FQGNSA, per germline. This CDR3 is built from 17 residues. CDR3 sequence: CASRTMASGRTTDTQYF. The CDR3 DNA reads TGTGCCAGCAGGACGATGGCTAGCGGGAGGACGACGGATACGCAGTATTTT.